A single sample is the source of the 22 T cell receptor beta chains below, sequenced in a study of blood T cell repertoires in COVID-19 (TCRdb year 2020). Library creation used the immunoSEQ multiplex PCR assay. In TCRdb, the immuneACCESS table is reduced to in-frame sequences with V and J assigned. These tables do not hold every clone; where another copy was compared, an unresolved V gene accounts for under half, and the others remain unexplained. Within this sample are 150,000 or so clones, with 70% to 90% of them counted one time only. Jointly, the top ten make up about 7% of the sample. The sample was peripheral blood. The origin of the receptors is a man aged 50-59 years with active or convalescent COVID-19.

This chain connects TRBV4-2 to TRBJ2-7; 9 bases line up with TRBD2. V dropped 4 bases and J dropped 4; count of bases not matched to a gene: 11. Germline V gene lookup returns CDR1 LGHNA and CDR2 YNFKEQ. The CDR3 is 16 amino acids. Written as DNA, the CDR3 is TGTGCCAGCAGCCCCCAAGCTGGGCTAGCGGGGTACGAGCAGTACTTC. Translation gives CASSPQAGLAGYEQYF.

The chain uses TRBV2 and TRBJ1-2, with 7 bases fitting TRBD1. Germline lookup yields CDR1 SNHLY and CDR2 FYNNEI. This CDR3 contains 14 residues. Trimming removed 7 bases from V and 1 base from J; junction bases left unmatched: 6. CDR3 sequence: CASMADRINYGYTF. The CDR3, as DNA: TGTGCCAGCATGGCGGACAGGATTAACTATGGCTACACCTTC.

The chain links TRBV2 to TRBJ2-5, with a weak D call TRBD2 (6 bases). Trimming stripped 8 bases from V and 7 bases from J, with 14 bases between. Looked up from germline, CDR1 is SNHLY and CDR2 is FYNNEI. The CDR3 contains 12 residues. Here the CDR3 reads CASGFVGGTQYF. CDR3 DNA: TGTGCCAGCGGATTTGTGGGGGGGACCCAGTACTTC.

The V call is TRBV7-2, the J call TRBJ2-1; 10 bases are shared with TRBD2. Germline CDR1 reads SGHTA; CDR2 reads FQGNSA. The CDR3 is 15 amino acids. Trimming cost V 6 bases and J 4 bases; bases outside gene matches: 6. CDR3 sequence reads: CASRTGTSVYNEQFF. The CDR3 coding sequence is TGTGCCAGCAGAACCGGGACTAGCGTGTACAATGAGCAGTTCTTC.

This clone was seen a few times. The rearrangement joins TRBV12-5 to TRBJ1-6; D gene ambiguous. This CDR3 has 11 amino acids. Per germline, CDR1 LGHNT and CDR2 FRNRAP. With 6 bases removed from V and 12 bases from J, the gap between germline ends came to 9 bases. CDR3 loop: CASGFEGPLHF. The CDR3 DNA sequence: TGTGCTAGTGGGTTTGAGGGACCCCTCCACTTT. Complete variable domain (other parts from reference TRBV12-5 and TRBJ1-6): DARVTQTPRHKVTEMGQEVTMRCQPILGHNTVFWYRQTMMQGLELLAYFRNRAPLDDSGMPKDRFSAEMPDATLATLKIQPSEPRDSAVYFCASGFEGPLHFGNGTRLTVT.

V and J are TRBV4-3 and TRBJ2-3, with 13 bases fitting TRBD2. In germline, CDR1 is LGHNA, CDR2 YSLEER. The CDR3 has 15 residues. J lost 4 bases, V lost 4 bases, and 2 bases had no gene match. The CDR3 DNA is TGCGCCAGCAGCCGAACTAGCGGGGGGGCAGATACGCAGTATTTT. Translating it yields CASSRTSGGADTQYF.

The J gene is TRBJ2-3, the V gene TRBV29-1; 10 nucleotides match TRBD1. J lost 5 bases, V lost 6 bases, and 5 bases had no gene match. Germline-derived CDR1 and CDR2 are SQVTM and ANQGSEA. The CDR3 covers 13 residues. CDR3 in amino acids: CSVHRTGGDTQYF. CDR3 sequence (DNA): TGCAGCGTCCACCGGACAGGGGGAGATACGCAGTATTTT.

The V call is TRBV25-1, the J call TRBJ2-3; unclear D gene. CDR3 length: 13 amino acids. The V end was cut by 3 bases, the J end by 4 bases, with 8 bases between. Germline V gives CDR1 MGHDK, CDR2 SYGVNS. CDR3 nucleotides: TGTGCCAGCAGTGAGCAGGCCCCAGATACGCAGTATTTT. This gives the protein CASSEQAPDTQYF.

J is TRBJ2-3 and V is TRBV12-3 or TRBV12-4, with D unresolved. The ends were cut back, 5 bases at V and 6 bases at J, with 12 bases in the middle. The CDR3 runs 13 residues. CDR3 DNA: TGTGCCAGCAGTGTTTTTAGCCCGGATACGCAGTATTTT. Translating it yields CASSVFSPDTQYF.

The chain carries TRBV7-9 and TRBJ1-4, with D possibly matching TRBD1 (6 bases). With 7 bases removed from V and 6 bases from J, the gap between germline ends came to 18 bases. CDR3 length equals 15 residues. Germline-derived CDR1 and CDR2 are SEHNR and FQNEAQ (reference sequence). The chain's CDR3 is CASTPGDRRYEKLFF. CDR3 DNA: TGTGCCAGCACTCCCGGAGACAGGCGGTATGAAAAACTGTTTTTT.

This chain connects TRBV11-3 to TRBJ2-4; the match to TRBD1 covers 8 bases. CDR1 and CDR2 (germline): SGHNT, YENEEA. The CDR3 runs to 14 residues. With V trimmed by 5 bases and J by 3 bases, 3 bases remained unmatched. CDR3 region: CASSAQGGKNIQYF. DNA for the CDR3: TGTGCCAGCAGCGCACAGGGGGGCAAAAACATTCAGTACTTC.

The V and J genes are TRBV6-6 and TRBJ2-7; a possible D gene is TRBD2 (5 bases). V dropped 6 bases and J dropped 0 bases, with 12 bases sitting between them. Per germline, CDR1 MNHNY and CDR2 SVGAGI (reference sequence). This CDR3 region has 14 residues. CDR3 residues: CASREETGSYEQYF. As DNA, the CDR3 is TGTGCCAGCAGGGAGGAAACGGGCTCCTACGAGCAGTACTTC.

This clone is a singleton in its sample. This chain connects TRBV27 to TRBJ2-3; 11 bases fit TRBD2. V lost 2 bases, J lost 1 base, and 2 bases stayed unmatched. The CDR3 sequence is 16 residues long. Germline V gene data show CDR1 as MNHEY and CDR2 as SMNVEV (reference sequence). The CDR3: CASSLRTSGRTDTQYF. As DNA, the CDR3 is TGTGCCAGCAGTTTACGGACTAGCGGGCGCACAGATACGCAGTATTTT.

This clone occurred once. This chain uses TRBV6-4 with TRBJ1-3, with D uncertain. Deletions cut 4 bases from V and 5 bases from J, with 15 bases between. CDR1 is MRHNA and CDR2 is SNTAGT in the germline V gene. The CDR3 is 15 amino acids. CDR3 loop: CASSGLGGNRNTIYF. DNA for the CDR3: TGTGCCAGCAGTGGCTTAGGCGGTAATAGAAACACCATATATTTT.

The genes are TRBV24-1 and TRBJ2-5; D is unclear. Germline V gene sequence: CDR1 KGHDR, CDR2 SFDVKD. The CDR3 spans 13 residues. V lost 5 bases to trimming and J lost 3 bases, with 9 bases between them. CDR3 protein: CATSGGFKETQYF. In DNA form, the CDR3 reads TGTGCCACCAGTGGAGGATTCAAAGAGACCCAGTACTTC.

This clone was observed a single time. This chain uses TRBV18 with TRBJ1-1; D uncertain. Looked up from germline, CDR1 is KGHSH and CDR2 is LQKENI. The ends were cut back, 6 bases at V and 1 base at J, with 9 bases in the middle. This CDR3 contains 13 residues. CDR3 DNA: TGTGCCAGCTCCCGGGAAAAGAACACTGAAGCTTTCTTT. Protein product: CASSREKNTEAFF.

The rearrangement links TRBV5-1 to TRBJ2-4; possibly TRBD1 for D (5 bases). V was cut by 4 bases and J by 0 bases, with 8 bases left in between. Germline CDR1 is SGHRS and CDR2 is YFSETQ. The CDR3 loop spans 14 amino acids. CDR3 in DNA: TGCGCCAGCAGCGCAGGGTTAGCCAAAAACATTCAGTACTTC. It is translated as CASSAGLAKNIQYF.

The genes are TRBV7-2 and TRBJ1-2; possibly TRBD1 for D (5 bases). Germline CDR1 and CDR2: SGHTA and FQGNSA. The CDR3 is 15 residues long. V was cut by 3 bases and J by 4 bases, with 15 bases left in between. The CDR3 DNA sequence: TGTGCCAGCAGCTTCATCCCGTCGGACACCTATGGCTACACCTTC. Its translation is CASSFIPSDTYGYTF. The full variable domain, rest sourced from reference TRBV7-2 and TRBJ1-2, is GAGVSQSPSNKVTEKGKDVELRCDPISGHTALYWYRQSLGQGLEFLIYFQGNSAPDKSGLPSDRFSAERTGGSVSTLTIQRTQQEDSAVYLCASSFIPSDTYGYTFGSGTRLTVV.

This chain connects TRBV11-2 to TRBJ2-1; TRBD1 matches at 8 bases. This CDR3 is built from 15 residues. V was pared by 5 bases and J by 1 base, with 4 bases of the junction left unmatched. Germline lookup yields CDR1 SGHAT and CDR2 FQNNGV. The CDR3 DNA sequence: TGTGCCAGCAGCCAGGACAGGGTATCCTACAATGAGCAGTTCTTC. This encodes CASSQDRVSYNEQFF.

V usage is TRBV27 and J usage is TRBJ1-2; D gene ambiguous. The V end was cut by 6 bases, the J end by 5 bases, with 7 bases between. The CDR3 contains 11 residues. Germline V gives CDR1 MNHEY, CDR2 SMNVEV (reference sequence). CDR3 coding DNA: TGTGCCAGCAGGTCGAGTTATGGCTACACCTTC. This codes for CASRSSYGYTF.

The chain joins TRBV7-3 to TRBJ2-3; a possible D gene is TRBD2 (6 bases). Germline values: CDR1 SGHTA, CDR2 FQGTGA. The V and J ends lost 2 bases and 0 bases respectively, with 18 bases between them. CDR3 size: 18 residues. The CDR3 DNA sequence: TGTGCCAGCAGCTTAGGGTGGGCGGGGACCACTAGCACAGATACGCAGTATTTT. Its translation: CASSLGWAGTTSTDTQYF.

V gene TRBV19 combines with J gene TRBJ1-5; D is unclear. The CDR3 has 13 residues. V lost 3 bases and J 7 bases, leaving 10 bases between the germline ends. Germline values: CDR1 LNHDA, CDR2 SQIVND (reference sequence). In DNA, the CDR3 is TGTGCCAGTAGTATTGGTATCAGACAGCCCCAGCATTTT. This gives the protein CASSIGIRQPQHF. Full variable domain (remainder filled in from reference TRBV19 and TRBJ1-5): DGGITQSPKYLFRKEGQNVTLSCEQNLNHDAMYWYRQDPGQGLRLIYYSQIVNDFQKGDIAEGYSVSREKKESFPLTVTSAQKNPTAFYLCASSIGIRQPQHFGDGTRLSIL.